This T cell receptor beta chain was documented in a study of a mutant IDH1 vaccine in newly diagnosed glioma. The time point was: week 47, end of study. The vaccine gave 300 ug of a 20-mer mutant IDH1 peptide subcutaneously per dose. Sequenced by immunoSEQ multiplex PCR; TCRdb stores in-frame clones only, minus some. Of about 23,000 clones in the sample, roughly 80% were seen once. The CDR3 consists of 17 residues. V lost 4 bases to trimming and J lost 2 bases; unmatched junction nucleotides: 4. Germline CDR1 SGHVS, CDR2 FNYEAQ. Note on this clone: Its antigen is unknown.

The genes are TRBV7-6 and TRBJ2-3; the match to TRBD2 covers 15 bases. The sequences come from PBMCs, collected from a glioma patient whose treatment included an IDH1 peptide vaccine. This clonotype originated in a man aged 35 to 55 with glioma. The CDR3 region is CASSSGLAGGSTDTQYF. CDR3 DNA sequence: TGTGCCAGCAGCTCGGGACTAGCGGGAGGATCCACAGATACGCAGTATTTT.